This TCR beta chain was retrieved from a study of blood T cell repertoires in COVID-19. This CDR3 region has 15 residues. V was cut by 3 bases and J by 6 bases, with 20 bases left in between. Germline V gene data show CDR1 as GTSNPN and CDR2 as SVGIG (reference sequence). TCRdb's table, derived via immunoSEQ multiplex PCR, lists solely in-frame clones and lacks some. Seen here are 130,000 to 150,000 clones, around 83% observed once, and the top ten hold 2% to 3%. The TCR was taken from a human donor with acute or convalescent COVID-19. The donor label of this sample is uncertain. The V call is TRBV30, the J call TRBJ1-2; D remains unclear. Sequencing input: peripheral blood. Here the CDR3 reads CAWSSSGFPGDGYTF. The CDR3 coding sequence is TGTGCCTGGAGCAGCTCAGGCTTCCCGGGAGATGGCTACACCTTC.